Each of the 26 T cell receptor beta chains below was sequenced from the same sample in a study of post-analysis software for immune sequencing data. Included in the TCR beta cDNA libraries were unique molecular identifiers. MiXCR, run by TCRdb on the PCR reads, gives a single entry per CDR3 protein. The data hold about 540,000 distinct CDR3 sequences, with around a third observed a single time. Study findings and constraints: The study found TRBV5-6, TRBV5-1 and TRBV20-1 among five or six TRBV segments more frequent in patients than controls.

These receptors' targets are unknown. Sequencing input: blood. Receptor source: a girl under 18 with multiple sclerosis.

The V and J genes are TRBV5-1 and TRBJ1-2; D unclear. CDR1 and CDR2 from the germline V gene are SGHRS and YFSETQ. This CDR3 is built from 14 residues. V was clipped by 3 bases and J by 3 bases, with 12 bases between them. The DNA for the CDR3 is TGCGCCAGCAGCTACCCACCCGGGGACTATGGCTACACCTTC. Residues: CASSYPPGDYGYTF.

The chain is built from TRBV7-6 and TRBJ2-7; D gene uncertain. The germline V and J ends were trimmed by 1 base and 3 bases, with 16 bases remaining between them. The CDR3 spans 16 residues. Germline CDR1 SGHVS, CDR2 FNYEAQ. For the CDR3, the DNA is TGTGCCAGCAGCTTAGAAGCCTTGCTACCTTTCTACGAGCAGTACTTC. This translates into CASSLEALLPFYEQYF.

The V call is TRBV20-1, the J call TRBJ2-3; TRBD2 agrees at 9 bases. Germline V CDR1 and CDR2: DFQATT, SNEGSKA (reference sequence). CDR3 length: 15 residues. The CDR3 loop is CTCIAGGLSTDTQYF. Written as DNA, the CDR3 is TGCACTTGCATTGCGGGGGGGCTGTCCACAGATACGCAGTATTTT.

The chain combines TRBV5-1 with TRBJ2-1; D is unresolved. Germline assignment: CDR1 SGHRS and CDR2 YFSETQ. Deletions cut 2 bases from V and 5 bases from J, with 11 bases between. CDR3 length: 14 residues. DNA for the CDR3: TGCGCCAGCAGCTTTGAATGGGTAAACAATGAGCAGTTCTTC. This translates into CASSFEWVNNEQFF.

The chain carries TRBV20-1 and TRBJ1-6; TRBD1 matches at 7 bases. Per germline, CDR1 DFQATT and CDR2 SNEGSKA (reference sequence). The CDR3 loop spans 13 amino acids. CDR3 coding DNA: TGCAGCAAGACAGGGAGGACATCTTCACCCCTCCACTTT. Translation: CSKTGRTSSPLHF.

CDR3 in amino acids: CASSEIRDIPYNEQFF. In DNA, the CDR3 is TGTGCCAGCAGTGAGATCCGGGACATCCCCTACAATGAGCAGTTCTTC. The chain links TRBV6-1 to TRBJ2-1; perhaps TRBD1 as D (6 bases). Germline V gene sequence: CDR1 MNHNS, CDR2 SASEGT. V shed 3 bases and J shed 2 bases, with 14 bases lying between them. This CDR3 contains 16 residues.

This clonotype was counted between two and nine times. The chain joins TRBV20-1 to TRBJ2-3; D call uncertain. Germline V gene data show CDR1 as DFQATT and CDR2 as SNEGSKA (reference sequence). Trimming left V 6 bases short and J 8 bases short, with 12 bases between. CDR3 length: 11 amino acids. This CDR3 is CSASSPGTQYF. The CDR3 region has the DNA TGCAGTGCCAGCAGCCCCGGTACGCAGTATTTT.

The gene calls are TRBV12-3 or TRBV12-4 and TRBJ1-2; D not resolved. This CDR3 has 11 residues. V was trimmed by 6 bases and J by 8 bases, leaving 10 bases between them. CDR3 coding DNA: TGTGCCAGCAGCCCCGTAGGGGGCTACACCTTC. Amino acid sequence: CASSPVGGYTF.

This clonotype showed up just a few times. The rearrangement links TRBV12-3 or TRBV12-4 to TRBJ1-4, with D unresolved. The CDR3 spans 13 residues. V was trimmed by 4 bases and J by 6 bases, leaving 9 bases between them. The DNA for the CDR3 is TGTGCCAGCAGTTGGTTCGGAGATGAAAAACTGTTTTTT. This sequence encodes CASSWFGDEKLFF.

The V and J genes are TRBV12-3 or TRBV12-4 and TRBJ2-1; 10 bases match TRBD2. CDR3 size: 18 residues. J gave up 11 bases and V 3 bases, and 19 bases lay outside the gene matches. CDR3 nucleotide sequence: TGTGCCAGCAGTTTGGTGGCAGCGGGGGGGCCCTCGCGCCGCCAGCAGTTCTTC. It specifies CASSLVAAGGPSRRQQFF.

This clonotype appeared a few times. Here the CDR3 DNA reads TGTGCCAGCAGTACCCCGACAGGCGCCTCTGGGGCCAACGTCCTGACTTTC. Residues: CASSTPTGASGANVLTF. This chain links TRBV6-6 with TRBJ2-6; possible D gene TRBD1, 6 bases. Trimming pared 5 bases from V and 0 bases from J, leaving 14 bases between. Germline V CDR1 and CDR2: MNHNY, SVGAGI (reference sequence). This CDR3 is 17 amino acids long.

The J gene is TRBJ2-1, the V gene TRBV5-1; TRBD1 matches at 9 bases. Germline CDR1 is SGHRS and CDR2 is YFSETQ. The trim removed 6 bases at V and 4 bases at J, leaving 8 bases unmatched. This CDR3 is built from 15 residues. CDR3: CASNHRDRAYNEQFF. CDR3 DNA: TGCGCCAGCAACCATCGGGACAGGGCTTACAATGAGCAGTTCTTC.

This chain joins TRBV24-1 and TRBJ2-4; either TRBD1 or TRBD2 may fit D (5 bases each). The end of the DNA fits TRBJ2-5 better, so the J call may be wrong. The CDR3 sequence is 16 residues long. In germline, CDR1 is KGHDR, CDR2 SFDVKD. CDR3 bases: TGTGCCACCAGTGACCCCGGGGCCGAGCCGGAAGAGACCCAGTACTTC. This translates into CATSDPGAEPEETQYF.

This clonotype has just a few counts. The rearrangement joins TRBV5-5 to TRBJ2-7; weak D call: TRBD2 (6 bases). The end of the DNA fits TRBJ2-5 better, so the J call may be wrong. CDR1 SGHKS and CDR2 YYEKEE come from the germline V gene (reference sequence). This CDR3 comprises 15 residues. CDR3 coding DNA: TGTGCCAGCAGCTTGACGCTCGTACGGGGGGAGACCCAGTACTTC. Its translation: CASSLTLVRGETQYF.

The chain recombines TRBV5-1 with TRBJ2-5; TRBD2 aligns across 8 bases. The trim removed 0 bases at V and 2 bases at J, leaving 6 bases unmatched. CDR3 length equals 16 residues. Germline V gene sequence: CDR1 SGHRS, CDR2 YFSETQ. CDR3 bases: TGCGCCAGCAGCTTGGAACGTCCGGGGGGGCAAGAGACCCAGTACTTC. It is translated as CASSLERPGGQETQYF. The variable domain in full, with the rest retrieved from reference TRBV5-1 and TRBJ2-5, is KAGVTQTPRYLIKTRGQQVTLSCSPISGHRSVSWYQQTPGQGLQFLFEYFSETQRNKGNFPGRFSGRQFSNSRSEMNVSTLELGDSALYLCASSLERPGGQETQYFGPGTRLLVL.

Turning to this clonotype: An end of the junction differs from the germline gene, which may be a read error. This chain connects TRBV3-1 to TRBJ2-5, with a tentative D call TRBD1 (6 bases). Germline CDR1 reads LGHDT; CDR2 reads YNNKEL (reference sequence). The length of the CDR3 is 16 residues. In nucleotides, the CDR3 is TGTGCCAGCAGCCAAGACGCAGTAGACAGGAAAGAGACCCGGTACTTC. It specifies CASSQDAVDRKETRYF.

The J gene is TRBJ2-1, the V gene TRBV29-1; 10 bases match TRBD1. Unmatched junction bases numbered 17, after V lost 7 bases and J lost 8 bases. The CDR3 is 16 amino acids. Germline V gene lookup returns CDR1 SQVTM and CDR2 ANQGSEA. CDR3 nucleotides: TGCAGCGGTTGGGGGAGGGGGACAGGGGCATGGCATGAGCAGTTCTTC. It translates to CSGWGRGTGAWHEQFF.

The CDR3 DNA is TGCAGTGCCACCCCCAGCGGGGTCTACAATGAGCAGTTCTTC. This codes for CSATPSGVYNEQFF. This sequence joins TRBV20-1 and TRBJ2-1, with TRBD2 identical over 7 bases. This CDR3 comprises 14 residues. Losses at the gene ends were 6 bases for V and 3 bases for J; bases not matched to a gene: 8. CDR1 DFQATT and CDR2 SNEGSKA come from the germline V gene (reference sequence).

As regards this clonotype: One junction end does not reproduce the germline sequence, and a read error may be involved. The chain combines TRBV5-6 with TRBJ2-1, with TRBD1 identical over 9 bases. The germline CDR1 and CDR2 sequences are SGHDT and YYEEEE. This CDR3 has 13 amino acids. CDR3 coding DNA: TGTGCCCGCAGTGGGACAGGGTTATATGAGCAGTTCTTC. Protein: CARSGTGLYEQFF. Complete variable domain (other parts from reference TRBV5-6 and TRBJ2-1): DAGVTQSPTHLIKTRGQQVTLRCSPKSGHDTVSWYQQALGQGPQFIFQYYEEEERQRGNFPDRFSGHQFPNYSSELNVNALLLGDSALYLCARSGTGLYEQFFGPGTRLTVL.

The chain couples TRBV7-2 to TRBJ2-1; TRBD1 aligns across 8 bases. The ends lost 3 bases at V and 4 bases at J; junction bases unmatched: 5. The germline CDR1 and CDR2 sequences are SGHTA and FQGNSA. The CDR3 consists of 15 residues. The CDR3 loop is CASSFSRTGYNEQFF. In DNA, the CDR3 is TGTGCCAGCAGCTTCTCACGGACAGGGTACAATGAGCAGTTCTTC.

This clonotype was recorded only once. The chain has TRBV2 and TRBJ2-3, with D perhaps assigned TRBD1 or TRBD2 (6 bases each). The germline CDR1 and CDR2 sequences are SNHLY and FYNNEI. Trimming pared 3 bases from V and 4 bases from J, leaving 11 bases between. The CDR3 sequence is 14 residues long. The CDR3 nucleotides read TGTGCCAGCAGTGAGGGGGGCATCGCAGATACGCAGTATTTT. Protein: CASSEGGIADTQYF.

The chain employs TRBV5-1 and TRBJ1-2; 7 nucleotides agree with TRBD1. Germline assignment: CDR1 SGHRS and CDR2 YFSETQ. The CDR3 consists of 15 residues. The junction had 6 bases not matched to a gene; V was cut back by 0 bases and J by 4 bases. This CDR3 is CASSLEARDSYGYTF. The CDR3 nucleotides read TGCGCCAGCAGCTTGGAGGCCCGGGACAGCTATGGCTACACCTTC.

The rearrangement joins TRBV10-3 to TRBJ1-2; D not certain. Germline V gene sequence: CDR1 ENHRY, CDR2 SYGVKD. CDR3 length: 14 amino acids. Trimming pared 3 bases from V and 1 base from J, leaving 9 bases between. CDR3 residues: CAISDLSYNYGYTF. The CDR3 coding sequence is TGTGCCATCAGTGACCTGTCCTATAACTATGGCTACACCTTC.

This sequence joins TRBV5-1 and TRBJ2-3; 7 bases map to TRBD2. Germline CDR1 and CDR2: SGHRS and YFSETQ. The CDR3 runs to 15 residues. J lost 2 bases, V lost 5 bases, and 8 bases had no gene match. As DNA, the CDR3 is TGCGCCAGCAGGGGTGGCGGGGGATTCACAGATACGCAGTATTTT. Amino acid sequence: CASRGGGGFTDTQYF. The variable domain in full, completed from reference TRBV5-1 and TRBJ2-3, reads KAGVTQTPRYLIKTRGQQVTLSCSPISGHRSVSWYQQTPGQGLQFLFEYFSETQRNKGNFPGRFSGRQFSNSRSEMNVSTLELGDSALYLCASRGGGGFTDTQYFGPGTRLTVL.

J is TRBJ1-4 and V is TRBV20-1; D is ambiguous. This CDR3 spans 14 amino acids. Germline V lookup: CDR1 DFQATT, CDR2 SNEGSKA (reference sequence). V was clipped by 5 bases and J by 0 bases, with 10 bases between them. This chain's CDR3 is CSAGNPATNEKLFF. In DNA, the CDR3 is TGCAGTGCTGGGAACCCCGCAACTAATGAAAAACTGTTTTTT.

The genes are TRBV5-1 and TRBJ2-5, with TRBD1 matching over 9 bases. The CDR3 is 16 residues long. Germline V gene data show CDR1 as SGHRS and CDR2 as YFSETQ. V was pared by 4 bases and J by 11 bases, with 18 bases of the junction left unmatched. The CDR3 bases are TGCGCCAGCAGCGAAACCGGGACAGGGATCCCCAATGAGCAGTACTTC. This encodes CASSETGTGIPNEQYF.